This passage covers 27 T cell receptor beta chains from one sample sequenced in a study of Ad26.COV2.S vaccination and SARS-CoV-2 variants. Sequenced by immunoSEQ multiplex PCR; TCRdb stores in-frame clones only, minus some. The data hold around 250,000 clones, with 87% observed a single time. Treatment described: around 19 received Ad26.COV2.S at low or high dose, single or two shots; several received placebo; per-sample allocation not given. Following the first vaccine or placebo injection, samples were taken on day 63. The sequences come from peripheral blood, collected in a trial of Ad26.COV2.S vaccine versus placebo. These TCRs come from a person aged 18-65 years who received the Ad26.COV2.S COVID-19 vaccine or a placebo.

This clone was detected only once. The V gene is TRBV7-8, the J gene TRBJ1-5; D is unresolved. The V and J ends lost 5 bases and 4 bases respectively, with 15 bases between them. CDR1 and CDR2 (germline): SGHVS, FQNEAQ. CDR3 length: 15 amino acids. The CDR3 spells CASSPDGQRNQPQHF. CDR3 sequence (DNA): TGTGCCAGCAGCCCTGACGGGCAGCGAAATCAGCCCCAGCATTTT.

As concerns this clone: The same CDR3 is also encoded by other DNA sequences in this sample. This rearrangement joins TRBV11-2 to TRBJ2-3; 8 nucleotides align to TRBD2. V was pared by 1 base and J by 3 bases, with 6 bases of the junction left unmatched. Per germline, CDR1 SGHAT and CDR2 FQNNGV. This CDR3 region has 16 residues. CDR3 loop: CASSLVAGGLTDTQYF. CDR3 bases: TGTGCCAGCAGCTTAGTTGCGGGAGGATTGACAGATACGCAGTATTTT.

The rearrangement uses TRBV18 and TRBJ2-7; tentatively, D is TRBD1 or TRBD2 (5 bases each). This CDR3 region has 14 residues. Trimming stripped 4 bases from V and 0 bases from J, with 10 bases between. The germline gives CDR1 KGHSH, CDR2 LQKENI. Here the CDR3 reads CASSLPGLSYEQYF. CDR3 DNA sequence: TGTGCCAGCTCACTACCGGGGCTCTCCTACGAGCAGTACTTC.

Only one count was recorded for this clone. The chain is built from TRBV7-8 and TRBJ1-4; a weak D match, TRBD1 (6 bases). From germline, CDR1 is SGHVS and CDR2 FQNEAQ. The length of the CDR3 is 15 residues. Trimming removed 3 bases from V and 8 bases from J, with 16 bases in between. CDR3 sequence: CASSFRVRGREKLFF. The CDR3 DNA sequence: TGTGCCAGCAGCTTCCGGGTCAGGGGAAGAGAAAAACTGTTTTTT.

This rearrangement joins TRBV15 to TRBJ2-3, with 11 bases matching TRBD2. V lost 5 bases to trimming and J lost 7 bases; unmatched junction nucleotides: 11. CDR3 size: 16 residues. Germline assignment: CDR1 LNHNV and CDR2 YYDKDF (reference sequence). DNA for the CDR3: TGTGCCACCAGCCGGCTAGCGGGGGGAGCTTGGCATACGCAGTATTTT. Translating it yields CATSRLAGGAWHTQYF.

This chain connects TRBV10-3 to TRBJ2-7; 7 bases are a match to TRBD1. Germline V gene data show CDR1 as ENHRY and CDR2 as SYGVKD. V lost 4 bases to trimming and J lost 0 bases; unmatched junction nucleotides: 3. The CDR3 is 14 residues long. DNA of the CDR3: TGTGCCATCAGTGCGACAGGGAGCTCCTACGAGCAGTACGTC. Amino acids: CAISATGSSYEQYV.

This clone was counted a few times. V and J are TRBV10-2 and TRBJ2-7, with 13 bases lining up with TRBD2. With 6 bases clipped from V and 6 bases from J, the junction kept 8 bases outside the gene matches. Germline V CDR1 and CDR2: WSHSY, SAAADI. The CDR3 runs to 15 residues. This CDR3 reads CASSILAGGRGEQYF. For the CDR3, the DNA is TGCGCCAGCAGCATACTAGCGGGGGGGCGAGGCGAGCAGTACTTC.

The gene calls are TRBV5-6 and TRBJ1-2; possibly TRBD1 for D (6 bases). The ends were cut back, 4 bases at V and 4 bases at J, with 20 bases in the middle. The CDR3 length is 16 residues. Germline loops: CDR1 SGHDT, CDR2 YYEEEE. As DNA, the CDR3 is TGTGCCAGCAGCCGGGGACACCGAGCGTTGATCTATGGCTACACCTTC. Amino acids: CASSRGHRALIYGYTF.

In its sample, this clone was seen once. The V gene is TRBV30, the J gene TRBJ2-3; 12 positions match TRBD2. Germline V CDR1 and CDR2: GTSNPN, SVGIG (reference sequence). Germline trimming cut 7 bases from V and 4 bases from J; bases unmatched to any gene: 6. The CDR3 runs 14 residues. The chain's CDR3 is CALTSGSSPDTQYF. DNA of the CDR3: TGTGCCTTGACTAGCGGGAGTTCCCCAGATACGCAGTATTTT.

The rearrangement links TRBV10-3 to TRBJ2-7; D is tentatively TRBD1 or TRBD2 (5 bases each). CDR1 and CDR2 (germline): ENHRY, SYGVKD. V was shortened by 0 bases and J by 2 bases, with 11 bases between the two germline ends. The CDR3 extends over 15 amino acids. The CDR3 DNA reads as TGTGCCATCAGTGAGTCGAGGGAACAGGCCTACGAGCAGTACTTC. It is translated as CAISESREQAYEQYF.

Comments on this clone: This same CDR3 is encoded by further DNA sequences in the sample. The rearrangement uses TRBV6-4 and TRBJ2-2; unclear D gene. V lost 3 bases and J 3 bases, leaving 5 bases between the germline ends. CDR1 and CDR2 from the germline V gene are MRHNA and SNTAGT. The length of the CDR3 is 13 residues. CDR3 sequence reads: CASSERDTGELFF. As DNA, the CDR3 is TGTGCCAGCAGTGAAAGGGACACCGGGGAGCTGTTTTTT.

This chain links TRBV5-4 with TRBJ1-2; D gene uncertain. Germline lookup yields CDR1 SGHNT and CDR2 YYREEE (reference sequence). This CDR3 contains 16 residues. V was clipped by 0 bases and J by 0 bases, with 12 bases between them. CDR3 coding DNA: TGTGCCAGCAGCTTGGGTCGAATGGGGTCTAACTATGGCTACACCTTC. Encoded protein: CASSLGRMGSNYGYTF.

This chain uses TRBV30 with TRBJ2-7; 10 positions match TRBD1. This CDR3 has 14 amino acids. With V trimmed by 1 base and J by 2 bases, 2 bases remained unmatched. Germline V CDR1 and CDR2: GTSNPN, SVGIG (reference sequence). The CDR3 sequence is CAWSGDRGPYEQYV. CDR3 nucleotide sequence: TGTGCCTGGAGTGGGGACAGGGGCCCCTACGAGCAGTACGTC.

Only one count was recorded for this clone. The genes are TRBV19 and TRBJ2-2; no definite D call. The CDR3 runs to 15 residues. Trimming took off 7 bases at V and 2 bases at J, with 14 bases between the two ends. Looked up from germline, CDR1 is LNHDA and CDR2 is SQIVND (reference sequence). The CDR3 region is CASTQWRSNTGELFF. DNA for the CDR3: TGTGCCAGTACGCAGTGGCGCTCAAACACCGGGGAGCTGTTTTTT.

The chain joins TRBV7-9 to TRBJ2-7, with 7 bases fitting TRBD1. V shed 1 base and J 0 bases; nucleotides not matched to a gene: 9. CDR1 is SEHNR and CDR2 is FQNEAQ in the germline V gene (reference sequence). The CDR3 is made up of 17 amino acids. CDR3 bases: TGTGCCAGCAGCTTAGGGGCCGGGACAGATAGCTCCTACGAGCAGTACGTC. It translates to CASSLGAGTDSSYEQYV.

This clone was picked up one time. This chain uses TRBV19 with TRBJ2-1, with D possibly being TRBD2 (6 bases). The germline V and J ends were trimmed by 1 base and 6 bases, with 10 bases remaining between them. In germline, CDR1 is LNHDA, CDR2 SQIVND (reference sequence). The CDR3 spans 14 residues. The CDR3 DNA reads as TGTGCCAGTAGTATAGTGGGAGGCGGCAATGAGCAGTTCTTC. It encodes CASSIVGGGNEQFF.

This clone was detected only once. The chain has TRBV4-1 and TRBJ1-4; possible D gene TRBD1, 5 bases. Germline CDR1 MGHRA, CDR2 YSYEKL. V was shortened by 3 bases and J by 0 bases, with 8 bases between the two germline ends. The CDR3 covers 15 residues. For the CDR3, the DNA is TGCGCCAGCAGCCAGAGGGGAGCAACTAATGAAAAACTGTTTTTT. It yields the protein CASSQRGATNEKLFF.

This clone was seen more than once but under ten times. The genes are TRBV7-8 and TRBJ1-6; no reliable D call. V was clipped by 4 bases and J by 12 bases, with 16 bases between them. This CDR3 is built from 14 residues. Germline CDR1 SGHVS, CDR2 FQNEAQ. CDR3 region: CASSWKVGSKPLHF. DNA for the CDR3: TGTGCCAGCAGCTGGAAGGTCGGGAGTAAACCCCTCCACTTT.

The chain has TRBV12-3 or TRBV12-4 and TRBJ2-7; D remains ambiguous. CDR3 length: 12 amino acids. V gave up 3 bases and J gave up 3 bases, with 6 bases separating them. CDR3: CASSLWVYEQYF. The CDR3 DNA reads as TGTGCCAGCAGTTTGTGGGTCTACGAGCAGTACTTC.

The rearrangement uses TRBV5-6 and TRBJ2-5; 10 bases line up with TRBD2. This CDR3 region has 15 residues. Per the germline V gene, CDR1 is SGHDT and CDR2 is YYEEEE. Germline trimming cut 3 bases from V and 4 bases from J; bases unmatched to any gene: 6. CDR3 loop: CASSSSGGAGETQYF. CDR3 DNA sequence: TGTGCCAGCAGCTCCAGCGGGGGGGCCGGAGAGACCCAGTACTTC.

The chain couples TRBV29-1 to TRBJ2-3, with TRBD2 matching over 8 bases. Germline V CDR1 and CDR2: SQVTM, ANQGSEA. V lost 7 bases to trimming and J lost 4 bases; unmatched junction nucleotides: 10. This CDR3 has 14 residues. The CDR3: CSATHGGGSDTQYF. The DNA of the CDR3 is TGCAGCGCTACCCACGGGGGGGGATCAGATACGCAGTATTTT.

This clone was counted a single time. The V and J genes are TRBV18 and TRBJ2-3; 13 bases are shared with TRBD2. Trimming took 3 bases from V and 4 from J; bases not matched to a gene: 4. Looked up from germline, CDR1 is KGHSH and CDR2 is LQKENI. CDR3 length equals 16 residues. CDR3 loop: CASSPTSGGSPDTQYF. DNA of the CDR3: TGTGCCAGCTCACCGACTAGCGGGGGGAGCCCAGATACGCAGTATTTT.

The V call is TRBV6-5, the J call TRBJ1-5; D is possibly TRBD1 (6 bases). V was cut by 7 bases and J by 4 bases, with 14 bases left in between. Germline V gene lookup returns CDR1 MNHEY and CDR2 SVGAGI. The CDR3 has 14 residues. Here the CDR3 DNA reads TGTGCCAGCACGACAGGTTTTGGAAATCAGCCCCAGCATTTT. This encodes CASTTGFGNQPQHF.

This clone has a handful of counts. V usage is TRBV18 and J usage is TRBJ1-1, with 9 bases matching TRBD1. In germline, CDR1 is KGHSH, CDR2 LQKENI. J lost 5 bases, V lost 3 bases, and 7 bases had no gene match. The CDR3 is 15 amino acids. The CDR3 region is CASSPGTGYRTEAFF. CDR3 DNA sequence: TGTGCCAGCTCACCTGGGACAGGGTATCGGACTGAAGCTTTCTTT.

The chain employs TRBV19 and TRBJ2-1; 15 nucleotides line up with TRBD2. Germline-derived CDR1 and CDR2 are LNHDA and SQIVND (reference sequence). Trimming removed 5 bases from V and 8 bases from J; junction bases left unmatched: 19. The CDR3 is made up of 20 amino acids. Written as DNA, the CDR3 is TGTGCCAGTAGTCCGTACAGACGCCGGACTAGCGGGGGGGTTGTCTATGAGCAGTTCTTC. It is translated as CASSPYRRRTSGGVVYEQFF.

This sequence joins TRBV5-6 and TRBJ1-2; 7 bases agree with TRBD1. The CDR3 is made up of 14 amino acids. J gave up 4 bases and V 4 bases, and 7 bases lay outside the gene matches. Germline V gene sequence: CDR1 SGHDT, CDR2 YYEEEE. The CDR3 DNA sequence: TGTGCCAGCAGCCAAGGACAGGAAGGCTATGGCTACACCTTC. Its translation: CASSQGQEGYGYTF.

J is TRBJ1-2 and V is TRBV18; the D is unclear. The germline CDR1 and CDR2 sequences are KGHSH and LQKENI. CDR3 length equals 12 residues. Trimming stripped 6 bases from V and 8 bases from J, with 13 bases between. This chain's CDR3 is CASSHPGYGYTF. CDR3 nucleotides: TGTGCCAGCTCCCACCCGGGGTACGGCTACACCTTC.